The 11 T cell receptor beta chains in this list originate from one sample, sequenced in a study of T cell clonality in common variable immunodeficiency. This table comes from immunoSEQ multiplex PCR, and its TCRdb copy is limited to in-frame clones, with some not included. The sample includes around 50,000 clones, none of them occurring once. Sequenced input: peripheral blood mononuclear cells. Every receptor here comes from a person aged 18 to 75 in good health.

There are many counts of this clone. The CDR3 goes on 3 residues after the read ends, and that part is filled in from the germline J gene. The chain employs TRBV6-4 and TRBJ1-2, with D possibly TRBD1 on 6 matching bases. CDR3 length: 15 residues. In germline, CDR1 is MRHNA, CDR2 SNTAGT. Incomplete CDR3 DNA: TGTGCCAGCAGTGACTCTAGCGGGGGGGCAGATACC. Its translation is CASSDSSGGADT. The entire CDR3 reads CASSDSSGGADTYTF.

This clone was observed many times. Read sequence stops 3 residues before the CDR3 end, and the germline J gene provides the missing end. The J gene is TRBJ2-7, the V gene TRBV7-6, with 8 bases fitting TRBD1. From germline, CDR1 is SGHVS and CDR2 FNYEAQ. The V and J ends lost 5 bases and 2 bases, in that order; junction bases with no gene match: 8. The CDR3 runs 15 residues. CDR3 sequence: CASSGGTGPTYEQYF. The DNA read from the CDR3 is TGTGCCAGCAGCGGGGGGACAGGTCCGACCTACGAG.

Ten or more counts support this clone. The read halts 3 residues ahead of the CDR3 end, with the missing end drawn from the germline J gene. The J gene is TRBJ1-3, the V gene TRBV19; 9 positions agree with TRBD1. After removal of 5 bases from V and 0 bases from J, the junction contained 11 bases not matched to a gene. CDR3 length: 18 residues. CDR1 and CDR2 from the germline V gene are LNHDA and SQIVND (reference sequence). Here the CDR3 reads CASSLHLTGGASGNTIYF. The sequenced CDR3 bases are TGTGCCAGTAGTCTTCACCTCACAGGGGGCGCCTCTGGAAACACC. The full variable domain, its missing parts supplied by reference TRBV19 and TRBJ1-3, is DGGITQSPKYLFRKEGQNVTLSCEQNLNHDAMYWYRQDPGQGLRLIYYSQIVNDFQKGDIAEGYSVSREKKESFPLTVTSAQKNPTAFYLCASSLHLTGGASGNTIYFGEGSWLTVV.

A note on this clone: The read ends 3 residues before the CDR3 terminus; that terminus is restored from the germline J gene. The gene calls are TRBV30 and TRBJ1-2; D might be TRBD1 (5 bases). This CDR3 comprises 15 residues. CDR1 GTSNPN and CDR2 SVGIG come from the germline V gene (reference sequence). The CDR3 DNA, read in part, is TGTGCCTGGTCGTCCGGGCGGGGGGAGGTCGATACC. This codes for CAWSSGRGEVDT. Given in full, the CDR3 is CAWSSGRGEVDTYTF.

This clone came up many times. The read ends 3 residues shy of where the CDR3 ends; the end is completed using the germline J gene. The V call is TRBV18, the J call TRBJ1-2; the match to TRBD1 covers 10 bases. CDR1 and CDR2 from the germline V gene are KGHSH and LQKENI. The CDR3 runs to 15 residues. The CDR3 region is CASSQLTGGAEGYTF. Partial CDR3 DNA: TGTGCCAGCTCGCAATTGACAGGGGGCGCGGAAGGC. The complete variable domain, with remaining parts taken from reference TRBV18 and TRBJ1-2, reads NAGVMQNPRHLVRRRGQEARLRCSPMKGHSHVYWYRQLPEEGLKFMVYLQKENIIDESGMPKERFSAEFPKEGPSILRIQQVVRGDSAAYFCASSQLTGGAEGYTFGSGTRLTVV.

This clone appeared many times. The observed sequence ends 3 residues before the CDR3 terminus, with the missing tail filled in from the germline J gene. This chain uses TRBV30 with TRBJ2-3; D is perhaps TRBD1 (6 bases). Germline assignment: CDR1 GTSNPN and CDR2 SVGIG (reference sequence). The CDR3 has 15 amino acids. The germline V and J ends were trimmed by 3 bases and 1 base, with 14 bases remaining between them. The CDR3 region is CAWRISRGGTDTQYF. The sequenced CDR3 bases are TGTGCCTGGAGAATTAGCAGGGGCGGCACAGATACG.

This clone showed up many times. The read gets to within 3 residues of the CDR3 end, and the germline J gene fills in the rest. The chain couples TRBV7-9 to TRBJ2-1, with D perhaps TRBD1 (6 bases). From germline, CDR1 is SEHNR and CDR2 FQNEAQ (reference sequence). The ends were cut back, 0 bases at V and 7 bases at J, with 10 bases in the middle. The CDR3 length is 14 residues. CDR3 protein: CASSLATGKNEQFF. The part of the CDR3 DNA that was read is TGTGCCAGCAGCTTAGCTACAGGGAAAAATGAG.

On this clone itself: The observed sequence ends 3 residues before the CDR3 terminus, with the missing tail filled in from the germline J gene. This chain uses TRBV5-8 with TRBJ1-6; the D gene is possibly TRBD1 (5 bases). The germline V gene encodes CDR1 SGHTS and CDR2 YDEGEE. The CDR3 is made up of 15 amino acids. V was trimmed by 2 bases and J by 5 bases, leaving 11 bases between them. CDR3 sequence: CASSLWGRNNSPLHF. The CDR3 bases that were read are TGTGCCAGCAGCTTATGGGGCAGGAATAATTCACCC. The full variable domain, rest sourced from reference TRBV5-8 and TRBJ1-6, is EAGVTQSPTHLIKTRGQQATLRCSPISGHTSVYWYQQALGLGLQFLLWYDEGEERNRGNFPPRFSGRQFPNYSSELNVNALELEDSALYLCASSLWGRNNSPLHFGNGTRLTVT.

This clone was counted ten times or more. The CDR3 end lies 3 residues beyond the end of the read and is filled in from the germline J gene. The chain links TRBV2 to TRBJ1-5; TRBD1 agrees at 7 bases. Looked up from germline, CDR1 is SNHLY and CDR2 is FYNNEI. Unmatched junction bases numbered 6, after V lost 6 bases and J lost 1 base. The CDR3 covers 15 residues. This CDR3 reads CASSADRASNQPQHF. CDR3 bases read: TGTGCCAGCAGCGCCGACAGGGCAAGCAATCAGCCC.

This clone has a count of ten or more. The read terminates 3 residues ahead of where the CDR3 ends, so the germline J gene completes it. The genes are TRBV5-1 and TRBJ1-6; D may be TRBD1 (6 bases). This CDR3 spans 14 amino acids. Looked up from germline, CDR1 is SGHRS and CDR2 is YFSETQ. V was clipped by 0 bases and J by 9 bases, with 10 bases between them. The CDR3 reads CASSLDRTASPLHF. The DNA read from the CDR3 is TGCGCCAGCAGCTTGGACAGGACAGCTTCACCC.

Many counts were recorded for this clone. The read ends 3 residues before the CDR3 terminus; that terminus is restored from the germline J gene. The gene calls are TRBV4-2 and TRBJ1-6, with 7 bases fitting TRBD1. The CDR3 is 15 amino acids. CDR1 LGHNA and CDR2 YNFKEQ come from the germline V gene. The J segment lost 10 bases and the V segment lost 0 bases, leaving 6 bases of the junction unmatched. The part of the CDR3 DNA that was read is TGTGCCAGCAGCCAAGAGGAAGGGGGCTGGTCACCC. Translation: CASSQEEGGWSP. The CDR3 reads in full as CASSQEEGGWSPLHF.